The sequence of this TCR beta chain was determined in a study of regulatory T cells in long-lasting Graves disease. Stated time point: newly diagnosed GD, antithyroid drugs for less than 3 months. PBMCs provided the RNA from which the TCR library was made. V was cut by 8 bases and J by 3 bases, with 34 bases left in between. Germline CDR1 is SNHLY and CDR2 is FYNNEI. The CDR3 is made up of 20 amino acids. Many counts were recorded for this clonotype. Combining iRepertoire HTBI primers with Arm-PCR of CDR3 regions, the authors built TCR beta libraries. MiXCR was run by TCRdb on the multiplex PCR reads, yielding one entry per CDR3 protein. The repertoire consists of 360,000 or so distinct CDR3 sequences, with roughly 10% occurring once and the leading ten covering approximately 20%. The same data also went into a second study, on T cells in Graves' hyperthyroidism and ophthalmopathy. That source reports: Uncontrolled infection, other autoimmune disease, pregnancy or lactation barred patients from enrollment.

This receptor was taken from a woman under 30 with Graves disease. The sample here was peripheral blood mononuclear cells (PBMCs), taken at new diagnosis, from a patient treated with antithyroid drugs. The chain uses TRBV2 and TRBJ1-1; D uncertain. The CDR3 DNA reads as TGTGCCAGCCCTCAAGCCCTCGGGCAGAGAGTAAACCCCAACCACACTGAAGCTTTCTTT. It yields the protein CASPQALGQRVNPNHTEAFF.